This TCR beta chain was recovered during a study of Graves' ophthalmopathy and Graves' hyperthyroidism. Ophthalmopathy in the donors was of moderate-to-severe activity, with CAS ≥3, NOSPECS ≥4 and duration under 3 months. Patients were diagnosed from clinical symptoms, serum thyroxine, TRAb, thyroid ultrasound and orbital computed tomography. Study outcomes and limitations: Blood also held most thyroid clonotypes expanded above 0.001 frequency. A 13-signature model separated ophthalmopathy from stable hyperthyroidism, just under 90% sensitivity, just over 80% specificity.

TCR beta CDR3 regions were amplified from RNA transcripts. HTBI-primed RT-PCR formed the first round, and a multiplex PCR formed the second. TCRdb reprocessed the multiplex PCR reads via MiXCR and lists one record per CDR3 protein. This table has 650,000 to 800,000 distinct CDR3 sequences, under 50% appearing once. The CDR3 is 15 amino acids. Trimming took off 0 bases at V and 8 bases at J, with 16 bases between the two ends. Germline CDR1 is ENHRY and CDR2 is SYGVKD. This clonotype was picked up many times. Its antigen remains unidentified. The sequence derives from an adult man with Graves' ophthalmopathy. The sample consisted of peripheral blood. The chain recombines TRBV10-3 with TRBJ2-5; possibly TRBD2 for D (6 bases). The CDR3 loop is CAISESGGAWDTQYF. The CDR3 DNA reads TGTGCCATCAGTGAGTCCGGCGGGGCCTGGGATACCCAGTACTTC.